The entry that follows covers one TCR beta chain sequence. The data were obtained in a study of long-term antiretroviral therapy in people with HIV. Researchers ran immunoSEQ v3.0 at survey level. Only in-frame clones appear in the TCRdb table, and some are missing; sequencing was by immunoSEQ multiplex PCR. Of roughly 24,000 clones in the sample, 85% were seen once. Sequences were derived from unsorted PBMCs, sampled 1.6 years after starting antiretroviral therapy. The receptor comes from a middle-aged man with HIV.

CDR3 region: CASSLVSNQPQHF. In DNA, the CDR3 is TGTGCCAGCAGCTTAGTAAGCAATCAGCCCCAGCATTTT. The chain recombines TRBV7-2 with TRBJ1-5; D unresolved. This CDR3 is built from 13 residues. The germline V gene has CDR1 SGHTA and CDR2 FQGNSA. V lost 1 base and J 1 base, leaving 2 bases between the germline ends.